This T cell receptor (beta chain) was sequenced for a study of T-cell memory formation after mild COVID-19. Whole-study results and caveats: In pre-infection memory, a portion of responding clones appeared, which suggested that cross-reactive memory joined.

From 5'RACE with constant-segment primers came TCR alpha and TCR beta cDNA libraries that carried sample barcodes and UMIs. In TCRdb, the 5' RACE reads were re-called with MiXCR into one record per CDR3 protein. The table lists approximately 450,000 distinct CDR3 sequences, 18% of them singletons. The CDR3 consists of 12 residues. V lost 5 bases and J 0 bases, leaving 4 bases between the germline ends. CDR1 is SGHVS, CDR2 FNYEAQ, per germline. This clonotype appeared many times. Its target is unknown. Sequenced input: PBMCs or a T cell subset sorted from them (not recorded which). This chain uses TRBV7-6 with TRBJ2-5; D gene uncertain. The clonotype was recovered from an adult woman who had mild COVID-19 (a few samples of this study predate the infection). Cell type and time point are not known. Here the CDR3 reads CASSHDQETQYF. CDR3 DNA: TGTGCCAGCAGCCACGACCAAGAGACCCAGTACTTC.